A single sample is the source of the 11 T cell receptor beta chains below, sequenced in a study of blood T cell repertoires in COVID-19. The assay was immunoSEQ multiplex PCR, and TCRdb's table has in-frame clones only and misses some. Here the sample spans about 82,000 clones, around four fifths being singletons. The specimen was peripheral blood. The receptors come from a man at least 80 years old with active or convalescent COVID-19.

The chain has TRBV19 and TRBJ2-5; D possibly corresponds to TRBD2 (6 bases). The CDR3 has 14 amino acids. With 3 bases removed from V and 2 bases from J, the gap between germline ends came to 10 bases. Germline CDR1 reads LNHDA; CDR2 reads SQIVND (reference sequence). The DNA for the CDR3 is TGTGCCAGTAGTATCGGAGGGGCTCAAGAGACCCAGTACTTC. This sequence encodes CASSIGGAQETQYF.

This chain uses TRBV30 with TRBJ1-2; 7 nucleotides agree with TRBD1. There are 13 residues in the CDR3. The V segment lost 2 bases and the J segment 5 bases; nucleotides outside the gene matches: 5. Germline loops: CDR1 GTSNPN, CDR2 SVGIG (reference sequence). CDR3 loop: CAWSLVRGYGYTF. The DNA of the CDR3 is TGTGCCTGGAGTTTAGTCAGGGGGTATGGCTACACCTTC.

The chain recombines TRBV7-9 with TRBJ1-2; 10 bases agree with TRBD1. The V gene's germline CDR1 is SEHNR and CDR2 FQNEAQ (reference sequence). This CDR3 spans 14 amino acids. With V trimmed by 7 bases and J by 7 bases, 9 bases remained unmatched. CDR3 in amino acids: CASTTGTGVSGYTF. The CDR3 region has the DNA TGTGCCAGCACAACCGGGACAGGGGTGTCTGGCTACACCTTC.

The chain uses TRBV19 and TRBJ2-3, with D possibly being TRBD2 (6 bases). The CDR3 extends over 15 amino acids. V was cut by 5 bases and J by 4 bases, with 16 bases left in between. The germline V gene encodes CDR1 LNHDA and CDR2 SQIVND (reference sequence). The CDR3 DNA sequence: TGTGCCAGTAGTGGGTTTGGGACTTTATCAGATACGCAGTATTTT. Translated, it gives CASSGFGTLSDTQYF.

This chain uses TRBV19 with TRBJ1-5; D is undetermined. Germline-derived CDR1 and CDR2 are LNHDA and SQIVND (reference sequence). The germline V and J ends were trimmed by 1 base and 7 bases, with 23 bases remaining between them. The CDR3 covers 18 residues. The CDR3 spells CASSIVLWAGTARQPQHF. The CDR3 DNA sequence: TGTGCCAGTAGTATAGTCCTCTGGGCAGGAACTGCCAGACAGCCCCAGCATTTT.

Written as DNA, the CDR3 is TGTGCCAGCAGTCGGACTAGCGGGGCTCAAGAGACCCAGTACTTC. This encodes CASSRTSGAQETQYF. V usage is TRBV28 and J usage is TRBJ2-5, with 12 positions matching TRBD2. CDR3 length equals 15 residues. The germline V gene has CDR1 MDHEN and CDR2 SYDVKM. The V segment lost 5 bases and the J segment 2 bases; nucleotides outside the gene matches: 3.

This rearrangement joins TRBV18 to TRBJ1-5; no reliable D call. The V and J ends lost 2 bases and 5 bases respectively, with 7 bases between them. The CDR3 runs to 13 residues. Germline V gene data show CDR1 as KGHSH and CDR2 as LQKENI. In DNA, the CDR3 is TGTGCCAGCTCACCAGGGCTGGATCAGCCCCAGCATTTT. Its translation is CASSPGLDQPQHF.

The chain has TRBV24-1 and TRBJ1-5, with D possibly being TRBD1 (6 bases). Trimming removed 11 bases at V and 7 bases at J, with 14 bases between. Per the germline V gene, CDR1 is KGHDR and CDR2 is SFDVKD. The CDR3 is 12 residues long. The chain's CDR3 is CAIQGSGQPQHF. In DNA form, the CDR3 reads TGTGCCATACAGGGCTCTGGACAGCCCCAGCATTTT.

V gene TRBV2 combines with J gene TRBJ2-5; the D gene is possibly TRBD2 (5 bases). This CDR3 contains 13 residues. Germline V gives CDR1 SNHLY, CDR2 FYNNEI. V was cut by 3 bases and J by 6 bases, with 11 bases left in between. The CDR3 protein is CASSDPGIKTQYF. The CDR3 bases are TGTGCCAGCAGTGATCCGGGGATCAAGACCCAGTACTTC.

The J gene is TRBJ1-5, the V gene TRBV5-1; possibly TRBD1 for D (5 bases). Between the trimmed V and J ends, which lost 0 bases and 5 bases, there was a span of 6 bases. The CDR3 spans 13 residues. Germline CDR1 reads SGHRS; CDR2 reads YFSETQ. CDR3 DNA: TGCGCCAGCAGCTTGGTAGGGGATCAGCCCCAGCATTTT. Translating gives CASSLVGDQPQHF.

J is TRBJ1-3 and V is TRBV29-1; no reliable D call. The V gene's germline CDR1 is SQVTM and CDR2 ANQGSEA. V was clipped by 2 bases and J by 3 bases, with 11 bases between them. CDR3 length: 14 amino acids. In nucleotides, the CDR3 is TGCAGCGTTGAATTGCAGGAGGGTGGAAACACCATATATTTT. It translates to CSVELQEGGNTIYF.